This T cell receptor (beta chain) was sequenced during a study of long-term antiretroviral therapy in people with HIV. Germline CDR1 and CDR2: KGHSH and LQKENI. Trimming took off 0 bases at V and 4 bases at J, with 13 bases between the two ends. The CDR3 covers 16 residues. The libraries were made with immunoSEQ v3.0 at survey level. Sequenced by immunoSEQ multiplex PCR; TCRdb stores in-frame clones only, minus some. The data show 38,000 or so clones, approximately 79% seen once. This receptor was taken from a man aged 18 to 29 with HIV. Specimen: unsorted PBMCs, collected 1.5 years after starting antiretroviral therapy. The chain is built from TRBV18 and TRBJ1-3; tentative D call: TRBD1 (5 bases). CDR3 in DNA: TGTGCCAGCTCACCACCCGTTTGGGGCACCGGAAACACCATATATTTT. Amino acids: CASSPPVWGTGNTIYF.